These T cell receptor beta chains were read from a single sample in a study of blood T cell repertoires in COVID-19. This table comes from immunoSEQ multiplex PCR, and its TCRdb copy is limited to in-frame clones, with some not included. The sample yields 30,000 to 35,000 clones, roughly four fifths seen once. Source material: peripheral blood. Source of these receptors: a human donor in a cohort sampled during active COVID-19. Both conserved end residues are part of each CDR3. The D gene is left open where the match is weak. Clone size, where shown, is once, few, many, or a class for clones that have expanded.

J,size,V,D,CDR3,DNA
TRBJ2-7,-,TRBV7-6,-,CASSATRTLVYEQYF,TGTGCCAGCAGCGCGACAAGAACGTTAGTCTACGAGCAGTACTTC
TRBJ2-7,-,TRBV27,-,CASSLSRLAYEQYF,TGTGCCAGCAGTTTATCCCGGCTAGCGTACGAGCAGTACTTC
TRBJ1-6,few,TRBV4-3,TRBD1,CASSQELQGGSPLHF,TGCGCCAGCAGCCAAGAATTACAGGGGGGTTCACCCCTCCACTTT
TRBJ2-3,-,TRBV10-3,TRBD2,CAISESPSGNTDTQYF,TGTGCCATCAGTGAGTCGCCTAGCGGGAACACAGATACGCAGTATTTT
TRBJ2-5,once,TRBV3-1/TRBV3-2,-,CASSQGRLETQYF,TGTGCCAGCAGCCAAGGCAGGTTAGAGACCCAGTACTTC
TRBJ1-4,few,TRBV18,-,CASSPTGLLEKLFF,TGTGCCAGCTCACCGACGGGACTCCTTGAAAAACTGTTTTTT
TRBJ2-7,few,TRBV6-1,-,CASSEWSVSSYEQYF,TGTGCCAGCAGTGAATGGTCCGTGAGCTCCTACGAGCAGTACTTC
TRBJ1-1,-,TRBV19,-,CASSRPDTDGAEAFF,TGTGCCAGTAGTAGGCCGGACACTGATGGCGCTGAAGCTTTCTTT
TRBJ2-1,-,TRBV2,TRBD2,CASNRTGTSGSGFYNEQFF,TGTGCCAGCAACCGAACCGGGACTAGCGGGAGTGGTTTCTACAATGAGCAGTTCTTC
TRBJ2-1,-,TRBV5-1,TRBD2,CASSLVGGRAGYNEQFF,TGCGCCAGCAGCTTAGTGGGCGGGAGGGCCGGTTACAATGAGCAGTTCTTC
TRBJ2-5,-,TRBV19,TRBD1,CASSTGGAAETQYF,TGTGCCAGTAGCACAGGGGGCGCAGCGGAGACCCAGTACTTC
TRBJ1-3,once,TRBV5-1,-,CASRGQMGSGNTIYF,TGCGCCAGCAGGGGGCAGATGGGCTCTGGAAACACCATATATTTT
TRBJ1-6,once,TRBV27,-,CASSLWPGGVNSPLHF,TGTGCCAGCAGTCTATGGCCTGGCGGGGTTAATTCACCCCTCCACTTT
TRBJ1-1,-,TRBV15,-,CATRAQGSAEAFF,TGTGCCACCAGAGCGCAGGGAAGTGCTGAAGCTTTCTTT
TRBJ2-1,few,TRBV21-1,-,CASRVSSAGLYNEQFF,TGTGCCAGCCGCGTTTCTAGCGCGGGTCTCTACAATGAGCAGTTCTTC
TRBJ1-1,-,TRBV3-1/TRBV3-2,-,CASSRGGTITEAFF,TGTGCCAGCAGCCGTGGAGGGACGATAACTGAAGCTTTCTTT
TRBJ2-4,-,TRBV5-1,-,CASSRDSPTKNIQYF,TGCGCCAGCAGTAGAGACTCGCCCACTAAAAACATTCAGTACTTC
TRBJ2-7,-,TRBV5-6,-,CASSLTGSDEQYF,TGTGCCAGCAGCTTGACCGGGAGCGACGAGCAGTACTTC
TRBJ1-2,-,TRBV9,TRBD1,CASSASGGYGYTF,TGTGCCAGCAGCGCGTCAGGGGGCTATGGCTACACCTTC
TRBJ1-2,-,TRBV5-8,TRBD1,CASSQRLGQGNYGYTF,TGTGCCAGCAGCCAAAGGCTTGGACAGGGAAACTATGGCTACACCTTC
TRBJ2-1,-,TRBV12-3/TRBV12-4,-,CASSRDYNEQFF,TGTGCCAGCAGCCGGGACTACAATGAGCAGTTCTTC
TRBJ2-7,-,TRBV14,-,CASSPRFDYEQYF,TGTGCCAGCAGCCCTAGGTTCGACTACGAGCAGTACTTC
TRBJ1-4,-,TRBV5-1,-,CASSFQGGGEKLFF,TGCGCCAGCAGCTTTCAGGGAGGGGGTGAAAAACTGTTTTTT
TRBJ1-5,-,TRBV6-6,-,CASSSYRGNQPQHF,TGTGCCAGCAGTTCGTACAGGGGCAATCAGCCCCAGCATTTT
TRBJ2-7,-,TRBV18,-,CASSHPRGEQYF,TGTGCCAGCTCTCATCCCAGGGGCGAGCAGTACTTC
TRBJ1-5,once,TRBV19,-,CASSIEGARNQPQHF,TGTGCCAGTAGTATAGAGGGGGCGAGAAATCAGCCCCAGCATTTT